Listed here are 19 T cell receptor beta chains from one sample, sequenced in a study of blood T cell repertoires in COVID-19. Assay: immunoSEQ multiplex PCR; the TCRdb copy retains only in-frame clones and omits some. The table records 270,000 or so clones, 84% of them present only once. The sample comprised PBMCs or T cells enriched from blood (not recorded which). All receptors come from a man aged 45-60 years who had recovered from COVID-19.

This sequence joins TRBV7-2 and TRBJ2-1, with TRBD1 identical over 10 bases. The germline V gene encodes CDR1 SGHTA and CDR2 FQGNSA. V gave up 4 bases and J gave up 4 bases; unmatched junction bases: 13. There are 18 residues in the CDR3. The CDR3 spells CASSSRSSGTGAYNEQFF. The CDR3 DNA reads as TGTGCCAGCAGCTCCCGAAGTTCCGGGACAGGGGCGTACAATGAGCAGTTCTTC.

CDR3 coding DNA: TGTGCCAGCAGCTTACAGGCGTCGGCCGGGGAGCTGTTTTTT. Protein product: CASSLQASAGELFF. The V call is TRBV7-2, the J call TRBJ2-2, with D unresolved. The germline CDR1 and CDR2 sequences are SGHTA and FQGNSA. Trimming stripped 2 bases from V and 6 bases from J, with 10 bases between. The CDR3 covers 14 residues. Based on the CDR3 plus reference TRBV7-2 and TRBJ2-2, the full variable domain is GAGVSQSPSNKVTEKGKDVELRCDPISGHTALYWYRQSLGQGLEFLIYFQGNSAPDKSGLPSDRFSAERTGGSVSTLTIQRTQQEDSAVYLCASSLQASAGELFFGEGSRLTVL.

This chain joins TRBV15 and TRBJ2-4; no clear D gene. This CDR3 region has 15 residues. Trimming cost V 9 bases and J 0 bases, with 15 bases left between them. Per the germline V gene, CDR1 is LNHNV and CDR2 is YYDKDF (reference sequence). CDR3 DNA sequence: TGTGCCACGTCGACTCTAAGCCTAGCCAAAAACATTCAGTACTTC. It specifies CATSTLSLAKNIQYF.

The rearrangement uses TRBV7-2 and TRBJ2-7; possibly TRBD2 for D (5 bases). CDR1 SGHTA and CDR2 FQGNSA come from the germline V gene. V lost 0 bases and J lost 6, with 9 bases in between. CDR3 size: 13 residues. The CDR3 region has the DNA TGTGCCAGCAGCTTAGCGGGAGTTGTCGAGCAGTACTTC. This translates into CASSLAGVVEQYF.

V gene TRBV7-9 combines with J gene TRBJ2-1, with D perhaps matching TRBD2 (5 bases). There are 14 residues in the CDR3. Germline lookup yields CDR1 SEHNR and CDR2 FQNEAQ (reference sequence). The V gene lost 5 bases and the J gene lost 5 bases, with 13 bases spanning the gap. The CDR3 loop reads CASSKNPGDNEQFF. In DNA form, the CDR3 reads TGTGCCAGCAGCAAAAACCCCGGGGACAATGAGCAGTTCTTC.

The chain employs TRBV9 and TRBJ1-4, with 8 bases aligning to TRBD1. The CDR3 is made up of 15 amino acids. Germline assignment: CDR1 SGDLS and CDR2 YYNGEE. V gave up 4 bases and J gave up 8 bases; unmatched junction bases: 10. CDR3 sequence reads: CASSPTGERREKLFF. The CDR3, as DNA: TGTGCCAGCAGCCCGACAGGGGAACGACGCGAAAAACTGTTTTTT.

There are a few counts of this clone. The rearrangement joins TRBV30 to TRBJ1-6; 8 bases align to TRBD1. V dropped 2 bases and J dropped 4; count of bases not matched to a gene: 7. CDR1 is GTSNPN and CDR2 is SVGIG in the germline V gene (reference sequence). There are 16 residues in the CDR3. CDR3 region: CAWSQGAQVYNSPLHF. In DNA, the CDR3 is TGTGCCTGGAGTCAGGGGGCGCAAGTTTATAATTCACCCCTCCACTTT.

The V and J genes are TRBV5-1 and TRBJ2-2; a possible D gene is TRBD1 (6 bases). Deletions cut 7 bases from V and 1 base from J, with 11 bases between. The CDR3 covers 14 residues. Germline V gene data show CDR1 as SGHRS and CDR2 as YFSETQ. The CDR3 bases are TGCGCCAGCTCGGACAGCATGAACACCGGGGAGCTGTTTTTT. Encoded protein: CASSDSMNTGELFF. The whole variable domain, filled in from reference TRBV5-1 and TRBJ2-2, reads KAGVTQTPRYLIKTRGQQVTLSCSPISGHRSVSWYQQTPGQGLQFLFEYFSETQRNKGNFPGRFSGRQFSNSRSEMNVSTLELGDSALYLCASSDSMNTGELFFGEGSRLTVL.

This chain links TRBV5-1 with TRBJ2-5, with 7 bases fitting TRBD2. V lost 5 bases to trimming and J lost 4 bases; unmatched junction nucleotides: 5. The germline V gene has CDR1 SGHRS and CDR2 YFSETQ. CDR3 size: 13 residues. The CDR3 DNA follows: TGCGCCAGCAGAGGACTAGTCGGAGAGACCCAGTACTTC. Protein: CASRGLVGETQYF.

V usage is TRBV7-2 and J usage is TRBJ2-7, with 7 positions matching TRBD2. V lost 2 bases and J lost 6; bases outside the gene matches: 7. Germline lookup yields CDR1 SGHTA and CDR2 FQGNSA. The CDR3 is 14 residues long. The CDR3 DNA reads TGTGCCAGCAGCTTATCACCGCGGGAGATCGAGCAGTACTTC. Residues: CASSLSPREIEQYF.

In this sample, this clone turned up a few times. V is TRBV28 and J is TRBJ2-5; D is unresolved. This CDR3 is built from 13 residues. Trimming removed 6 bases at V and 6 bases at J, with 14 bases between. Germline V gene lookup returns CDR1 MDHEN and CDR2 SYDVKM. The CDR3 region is CASRVTLSQTQYF. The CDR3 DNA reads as TGTGCCAGCAGAGTTACCCTATCGCAGACCCAGTACTTC.

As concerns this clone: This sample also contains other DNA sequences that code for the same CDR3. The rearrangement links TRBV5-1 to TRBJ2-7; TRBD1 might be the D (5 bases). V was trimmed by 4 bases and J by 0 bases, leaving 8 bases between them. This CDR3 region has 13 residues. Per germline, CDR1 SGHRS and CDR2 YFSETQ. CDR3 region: CASSLDNSYEQYF. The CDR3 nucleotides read TGCGCCAGCAGCCTGGACAACTCCTACGAGCAGTACTTC.

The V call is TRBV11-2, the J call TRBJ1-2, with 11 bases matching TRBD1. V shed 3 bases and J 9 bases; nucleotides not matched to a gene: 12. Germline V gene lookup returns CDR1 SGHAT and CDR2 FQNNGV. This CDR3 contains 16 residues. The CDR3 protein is CASSFRRDRGSTSYTF. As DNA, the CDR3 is TGTGCCAGCAGCTTTAGGCGGGACAGGGGGTCGACGAGCTACACCTTC. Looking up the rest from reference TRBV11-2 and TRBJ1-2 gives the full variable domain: EAGVAQSPRYKIIEKRQSVAFWCNPISGHATLYWYQQILGQGPKLLIQFQNNGVVDDSQLPKDRFSAERLKGVDSTLKIQPAKLEDSAVYLCASSFRRDRGSTSYTFGSGTRLTVV.

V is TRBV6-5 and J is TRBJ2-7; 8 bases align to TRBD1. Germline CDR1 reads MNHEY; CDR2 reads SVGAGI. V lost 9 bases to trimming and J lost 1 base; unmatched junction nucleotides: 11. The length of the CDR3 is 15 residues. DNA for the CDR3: TGTGCCAGTAAAATCTCAACAGGGGGATCCTACGAGCAGTACTTC. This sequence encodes CASKISTGGSYEQYF.

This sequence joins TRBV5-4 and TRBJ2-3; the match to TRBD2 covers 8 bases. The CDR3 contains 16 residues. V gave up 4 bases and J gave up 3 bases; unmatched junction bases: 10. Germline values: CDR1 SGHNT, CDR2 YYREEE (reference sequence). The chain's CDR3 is CASSRGAGDGTDTQYF. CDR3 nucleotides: TGTGCCAGCAGCCGGGGAGCGGGAGATGGTACAGATACGCAGTATTTT.

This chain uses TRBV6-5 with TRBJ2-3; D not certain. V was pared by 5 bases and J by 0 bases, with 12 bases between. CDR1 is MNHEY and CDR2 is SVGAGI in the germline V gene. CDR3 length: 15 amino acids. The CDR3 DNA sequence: TGTGCCAGCAGTCCTTCAGCGACTAGCACAGATACGCAGTATTTT. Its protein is CASSPSATSTDTQYF.

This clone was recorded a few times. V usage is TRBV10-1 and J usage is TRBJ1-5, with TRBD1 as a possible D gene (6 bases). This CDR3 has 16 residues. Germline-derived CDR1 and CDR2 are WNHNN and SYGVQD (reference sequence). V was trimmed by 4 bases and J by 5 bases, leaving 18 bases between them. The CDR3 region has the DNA TGCGCCAGCAGTGGGGAACGGCAGGGGAAGTATCAGCCCCAGCATTTT. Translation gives CASSGERQGKYQPQHF.

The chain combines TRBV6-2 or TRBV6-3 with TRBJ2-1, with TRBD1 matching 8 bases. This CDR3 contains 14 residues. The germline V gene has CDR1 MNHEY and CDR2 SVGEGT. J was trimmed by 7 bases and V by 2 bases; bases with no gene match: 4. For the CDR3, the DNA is TGTGCCAGCAGTTACGGGACAGGCCAGAATGAGCAGTTCTTC. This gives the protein CASSYGTGQNEQFF.

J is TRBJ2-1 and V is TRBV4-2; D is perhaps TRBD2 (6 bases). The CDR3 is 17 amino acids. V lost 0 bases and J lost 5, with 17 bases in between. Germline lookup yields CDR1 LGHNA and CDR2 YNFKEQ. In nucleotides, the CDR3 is TGTGCCAGCAGCCAAGAAGGCTGGCGGGGTAGTGACAATGAGCAGTTCTTC. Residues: CASSQEGWRGSDNEQFF.